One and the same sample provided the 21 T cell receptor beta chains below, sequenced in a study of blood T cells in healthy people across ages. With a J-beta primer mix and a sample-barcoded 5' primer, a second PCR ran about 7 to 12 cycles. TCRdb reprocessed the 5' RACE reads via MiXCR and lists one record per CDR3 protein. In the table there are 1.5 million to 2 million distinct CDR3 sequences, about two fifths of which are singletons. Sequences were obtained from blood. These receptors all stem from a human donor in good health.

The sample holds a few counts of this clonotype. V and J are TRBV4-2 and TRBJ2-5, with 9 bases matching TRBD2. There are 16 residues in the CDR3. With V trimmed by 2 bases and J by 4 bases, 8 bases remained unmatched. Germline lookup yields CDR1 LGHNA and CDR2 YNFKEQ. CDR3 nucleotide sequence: TGTGCCAGCAGCCAATTTTTATCGACTAGCGGAGAGACCCAGTACTTC. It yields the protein CASSQFLSTSGETQYF.

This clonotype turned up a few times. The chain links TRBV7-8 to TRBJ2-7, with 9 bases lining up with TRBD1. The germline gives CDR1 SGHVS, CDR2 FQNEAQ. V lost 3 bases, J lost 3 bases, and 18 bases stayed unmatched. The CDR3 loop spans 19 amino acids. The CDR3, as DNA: TGTGCCAGCAGCTTTACCCCTTCGATCGGACAGGGGATTTTCTACGAGCAGTACTTC. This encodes CASSFTPSIGQGIFYEQYF.

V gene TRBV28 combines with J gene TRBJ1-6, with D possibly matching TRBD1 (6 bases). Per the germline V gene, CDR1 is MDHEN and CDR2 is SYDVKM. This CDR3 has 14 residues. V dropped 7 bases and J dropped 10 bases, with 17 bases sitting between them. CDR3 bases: TGTGCCAGCATAGCGGCAGGGGTTTTATCACCCCTCCACTTT. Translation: CASIAAGVLSPLHF. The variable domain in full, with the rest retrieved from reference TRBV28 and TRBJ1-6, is DVKVTQSSRYLVKRTGEKVFLECVQDMDHENMFWYRQDPGLGLRLIYFSYDVKMKEKGDIPEGYSVSREKKERFSLILESASTNQTSMYLCASIAAGVLSPLHFGNGTRLTVT.

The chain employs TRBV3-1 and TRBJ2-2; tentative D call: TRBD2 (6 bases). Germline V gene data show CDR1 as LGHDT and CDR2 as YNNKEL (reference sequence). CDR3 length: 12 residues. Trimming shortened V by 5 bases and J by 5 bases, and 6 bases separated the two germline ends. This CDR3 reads CASSAGTGELFF. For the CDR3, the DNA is TGTGCCAGCAGCGCGGGAACCGGGGAGCTGTTTTTT.

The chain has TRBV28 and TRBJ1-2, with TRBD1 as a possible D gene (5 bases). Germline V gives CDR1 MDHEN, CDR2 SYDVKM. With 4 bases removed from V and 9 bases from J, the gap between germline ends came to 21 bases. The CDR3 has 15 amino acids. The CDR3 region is CASSSGTEMFGSYTF. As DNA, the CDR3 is TGTGCCAGCAGTTCCGGGACGGAGATGTTCGGGAGCTACACCTTC.

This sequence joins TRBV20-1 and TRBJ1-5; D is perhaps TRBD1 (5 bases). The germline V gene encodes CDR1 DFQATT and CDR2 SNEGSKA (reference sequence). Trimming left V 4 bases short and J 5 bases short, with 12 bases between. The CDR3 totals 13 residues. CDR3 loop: CSANFRADQPQHF. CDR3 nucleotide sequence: TGCAGTGCTAACTTCAGGGCCGATCAGCCCCAGCATTTT.

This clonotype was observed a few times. CDR3 loop: CAISVRLPSGKTDTQYF. In nucleotides, the CDR3 is TGTGCCATCAGTGTGCGACTCCCTAGCGGGAAAACAGATACGCAGTATTTT. The chain couples TRBV10-3 to TRBJ2-3; 9 positions agree with TRBD2. Germline values: CDR1 ENHRY, CDR2 SYGVKD. The V segment lost 4 bases and the J segment 3 bases; nucleotides outside the gene matches: 11. The CDR3 consists of 17 residues.

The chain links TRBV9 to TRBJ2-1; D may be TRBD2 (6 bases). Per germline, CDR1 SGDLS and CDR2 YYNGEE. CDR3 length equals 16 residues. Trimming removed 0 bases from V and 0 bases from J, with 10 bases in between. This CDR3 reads CASSVGLGGSYNEQFF. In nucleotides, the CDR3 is TGTGCCAGCAGCGTAGGACTAGGAGGCTCCTACAATGAGCAGTTCTTC.

The CDR3 nucleotides are TGTGCCAGCAGTCCCGGGGGGGCAAGAGGTTACGAGCAGTACTTC. As protein: CASSPGGARGYEQYF. The chain couples TRBV6-2 or TRBV6-3 to TRBJ2-5; 8 bases agree with TRBD2. The closer fit of TRBJ2-7 to the DNA end suggests the J call may be wrong. Germline V CDR1 and CDR2: MNHEY, SVGEGT. This CDR3 contains 15 residues.

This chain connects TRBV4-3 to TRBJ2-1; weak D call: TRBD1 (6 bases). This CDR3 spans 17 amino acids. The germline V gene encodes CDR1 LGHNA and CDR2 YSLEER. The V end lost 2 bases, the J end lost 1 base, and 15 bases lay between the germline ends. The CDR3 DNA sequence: TGCGCCAGCAGCCAACGACTGGACAGTGAATCCTACAATGAGCAGTTCTTC. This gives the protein CASSQRLDSESYNEQFF.

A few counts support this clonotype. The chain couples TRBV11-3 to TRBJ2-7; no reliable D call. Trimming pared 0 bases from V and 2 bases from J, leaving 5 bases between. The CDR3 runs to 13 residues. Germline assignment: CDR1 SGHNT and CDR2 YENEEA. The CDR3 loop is CASSLESTYEQYF. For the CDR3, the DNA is TGTGCCAGCAGCTTAGAGTCAACCTACGAGCAGTACTTC. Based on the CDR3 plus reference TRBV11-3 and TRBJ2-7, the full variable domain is EAGVVQSPRYKIIEKKQPVAFWCNPISGHNTLYWYLQNLGQGPELLIRYENEEAVDDSQLPKDRFSAERLKGVDSTLKIQPAELGDSAVYLCASSLESTYEQYFGPGTRLTVT.

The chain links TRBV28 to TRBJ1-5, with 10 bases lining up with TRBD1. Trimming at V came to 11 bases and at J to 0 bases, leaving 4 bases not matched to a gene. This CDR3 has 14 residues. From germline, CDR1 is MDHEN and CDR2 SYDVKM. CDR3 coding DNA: TGTGCCGGACGGACAGGGGGTAGCAATCAGCCCCAGCATTTT. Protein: CAGRTGGSNQPQHF.

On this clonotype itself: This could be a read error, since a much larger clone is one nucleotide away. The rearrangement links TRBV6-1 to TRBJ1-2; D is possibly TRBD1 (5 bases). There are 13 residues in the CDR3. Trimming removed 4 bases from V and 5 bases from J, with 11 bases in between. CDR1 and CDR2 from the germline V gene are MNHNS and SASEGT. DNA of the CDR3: TGTGCCAGCAGTGTTGACAGTGAATATGGCTACACCTTC. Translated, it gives CASSVDSEYGYTF.

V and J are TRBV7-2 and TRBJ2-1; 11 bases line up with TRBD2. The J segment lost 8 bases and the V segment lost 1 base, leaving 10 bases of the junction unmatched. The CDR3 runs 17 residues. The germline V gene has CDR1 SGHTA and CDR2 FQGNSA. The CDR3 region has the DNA TGTGCCAGCAGCTTAGTTCTGGGTAGCGGGGGGGGTCATGAGCAGTTCTTC. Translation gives CASSLVLGSGGGHEQFF.

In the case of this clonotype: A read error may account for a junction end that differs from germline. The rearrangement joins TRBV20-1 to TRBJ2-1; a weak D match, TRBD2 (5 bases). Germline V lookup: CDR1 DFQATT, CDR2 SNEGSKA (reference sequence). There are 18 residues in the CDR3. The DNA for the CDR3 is TGCAGTGCTATGCGAATGACGGGGAGCCCTAAAAACTACTATGAGCAGTTCTTC. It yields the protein CSAMRMTGSPKNYYEQFF.

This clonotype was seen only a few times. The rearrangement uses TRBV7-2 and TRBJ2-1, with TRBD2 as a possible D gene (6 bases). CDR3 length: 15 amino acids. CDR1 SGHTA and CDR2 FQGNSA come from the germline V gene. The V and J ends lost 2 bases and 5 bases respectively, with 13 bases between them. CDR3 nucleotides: TGTGCCAGCAGCTTATGGACTACCGATAACAATGAGCAGTTCTTC. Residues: CASSLWTTDNNEQFF.

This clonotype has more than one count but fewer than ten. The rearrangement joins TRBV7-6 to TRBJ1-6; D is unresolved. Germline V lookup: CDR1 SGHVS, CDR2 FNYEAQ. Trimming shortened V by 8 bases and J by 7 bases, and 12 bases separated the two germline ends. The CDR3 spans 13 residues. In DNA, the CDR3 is TGTGCCAGCCGGGTCGCGGTAAATTCACCCCTCCACTTT. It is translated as CASRVAVNSPLHF.

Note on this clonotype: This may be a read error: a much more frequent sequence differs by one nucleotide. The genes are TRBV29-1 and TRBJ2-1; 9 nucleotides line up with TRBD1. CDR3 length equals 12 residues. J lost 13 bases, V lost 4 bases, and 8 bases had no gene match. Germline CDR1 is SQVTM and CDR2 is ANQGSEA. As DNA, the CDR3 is TGCAGCGTTGGACAGGGGGAAGAGACCCAGTTCTTC. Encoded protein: CSVGQGEETQFF.

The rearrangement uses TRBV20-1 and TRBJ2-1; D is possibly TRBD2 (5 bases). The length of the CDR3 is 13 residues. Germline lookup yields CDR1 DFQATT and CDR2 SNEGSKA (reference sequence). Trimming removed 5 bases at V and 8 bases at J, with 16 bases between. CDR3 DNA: TGCAGTGCTCGATCGCTCGGGGTGGATGAGCAGTTCTTC. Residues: CSARSLGVDEQFF.

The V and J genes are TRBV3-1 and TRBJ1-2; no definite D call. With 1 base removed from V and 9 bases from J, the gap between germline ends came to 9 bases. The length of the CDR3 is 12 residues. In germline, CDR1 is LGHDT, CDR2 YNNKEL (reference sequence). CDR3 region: CASSQGFRSYTF. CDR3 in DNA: TGTGCCAGCAGCCAAGGTTTCAGGAGCTACACCTTC.

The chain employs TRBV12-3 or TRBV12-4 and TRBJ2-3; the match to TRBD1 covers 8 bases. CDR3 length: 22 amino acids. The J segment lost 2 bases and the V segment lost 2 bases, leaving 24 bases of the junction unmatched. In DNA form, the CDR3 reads TGTGCCAGCAGTTTAATGAGTATTGGGACAGGAAACACATTAGGGTACACAGATACGCAGTATTTT. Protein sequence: CASSLMSIGTGNTLGYTDTQYF.